This record covers a single TCR beta chain. The data stem from a study of blood T cell repertoires in COVID-19. As for the study in general: Material from acute and convalescent COVID-19 was sourced from the United States, Italy and Spain.

Profiling relied on immunoSEQ multiplex PCR, and the TCRdb table lists in-frame clones only, not all of them. The repertoire includes 130,000 to 150,000 clones, over 65% of them detected once, and under 5.5% sits in the top ten. Sequences were obtained from peripheral blood. The sequence derives from a human donor in a cohort sampled during active COVID-19.

CDR3 coding DNA: TGTGCCAGCAGCGCCAAACTAGCGGGGGGAGGAGCGAACACCGGGGAGCTGTTTTTT. Translation gives CASSAKLAGGGANTGELFF. The genes are TRBV9 and TRBJ2-2, with 12 positions matching TRBD2. CDR1 SGDLS and CDR2 YYNGEE come from the germline V gene. V gave up 3 bases and J gave up 0 bases; unmatched junction bases: 9. This CDR3 comprises 19 residues.